The rows below give T cell receptor beta chains drawn from one sample of a study of blood T cell repertoires in COVID-19. Using immunoSEQ multiplex PCR, the repertoire was profiled, and TCRdb retains in-frame clones only, with some absent. The data show approximately 350,000 clones, more than 70% seen once. The sequencing sample was made of peripheral blood. These receptors originate from a woman aged 25-40 years with COVID-19, enrolled during active disease. CDR3s include the opening cysteine and the closing phenylalanine or tryptophan. The order of the fields is D gene, J gene, V gene, clone size, CDR3 DNA, CDR3 protein. D genes are given only for firm matches. Part of the rows lack a size; the others show once, few, many or a class for expanded clones.

- | TRBJ2-5 | TRBV28 | - | TGTGCCAGCAGACTAACAGAGACCCAGTACTTC | CASRLTETQYF
TRBD1 | TRBJ1-5 | TRBV19 | once | TGTGCCAGTAACCGGGACAGGGGTCAGCCCCAGCATTTT | CASNRDRGQPQHF
- | TRBJ2-1 | TRBV30 | few | TGTGCCTGGAGTTCCGGCGGGAATGAGCAGTTCTTC | CAWSSGGNEQFF
TRBD2 | TRBJ2-2 | TRBV7-2 | - | TGTGCCAGCAGCCCTGTGGCGGGGGGGAAAACCGGGGAGCTGTTTTTT | CASSPVAGGKTGELFF
- | TRBJ2-5 | TRBV7-2 | - | TGTGCCAGCAGCTTAGGGGACAAAAAAGAGACCCAGTACTTC | CASSLGDKKETQYF
- | TRBJ2-7 | TRBV19 | - | TGTGCCAGTATTAGTCCGAGCTCCTACGAGCAGTACTTC | CASISPSSYEQYF
- | TRBJ2-3 | TRBV6-1 | once | TGTGCCAGCAGTGATATGTTCAGCAGGGTGGGCACAGATACGCAGTATTTT | CASSDMFSRVGTDTQYF
TRBD2 | TRBJ2-3 | TRBV29-1 | - | TGCAGCGTTGGGCGGGCGGGAGCGGCAGATACGCAGTATTTT | CSVGRAGAADTQYF
TRBD2 | TRBJ2-5 | TRBV5-8 | - | TGTGCCAGCAGCTTGGGCGTCGGGTACGCGGGGGGAGAGACCCAGTACTTC | CASSLGVGYAGGETQYF
- | TRBJ2-7 | TRBV7-6 | few | TGTGCCAGCAGCTTGGGGCCGGCACGACGTACAGACGAGCAGTACTTC | CASSLGPARRTDEQYF
TRBD1 | TRBJ2-7 | TRBV7-2 | - | TGTGCCAGCAGCTGGGACAGGGGAGGTCCCGAGCAGTACTTC | CASSWDRGGPEQYF
TRBD1 | TRBJ1-2 | TRBV5-4 | - | TGTGCCAGCAGCTTGGGGACAGGCGACCTAGGATATGGCTACACCTTC | CASSLGTGDLGYGYTF
- | TRBJ2-7 | TRBV28 | - | TGTGCCAGCAGTTTAGTACTTAGGGCAGGGGCGTACTTC | CASSLVLRAGAYF
TRBD2 | TRBJ2-2 | TRBV6-5 | - | TGTGCCAGCAGGAGTAGCGGGGCTAGGACCGGGGAGCTGTTTTTT | CASRSSGARTGELFF
TRBD2 | TRBJ2-5 | TRBV9 | - | TGTGCCAGCAGCGTAGGGACAAGAGCGGGAGGGCGAGAGACCCAGTACTTC | CASSVGTRAGGRETQYF
- | TRBJ1-2 | TRBV30 | - | TGTGCCTGGAGTAAGCTTAACTATGGCTACACCTTC | CAWSKLNYGYTF
- | TRBJ1-5 | TRBV27 | - | TGTGCCAGCAAGGGCGGACAGTCGGGGAGCAATCAGCCCCAGCATTTT | CASKGGQSGSNQPQHF
- | TRBJ2-6 | TRBV5-6 | - | TGTGCCAGCAGCTTTCGTTTCTCTGGGGCCAACGTCCTGACTTTC | CASSFRFSGANVLTF
- | TRBJ2-1 | TRBV9 | - | TGTGCCAGCAGTGGACTTGGGAATGAGCAGTTCTTC | CASSGLGNEQFF
TRBD2 | TRBJ2-2 | TRBV28 | - | TGTGCCAGCAGTTTAGATCTAGCGGAACACACCGGGGAGCTGTTTTTT | CASSLDLAEHTGELFF
- | TRBJ1-2 | TRBV3-1/TRBV3-2 | - | TGTGCCAGCAGTGTTATGGGGGGGCTCTATGGCTACACCTTC | CASSVMGGLYGYTF
- | TRBJ1-4 | TRBV29-1 | - | TGCAGCGTTGAACACTTAGGAGACTTGGGTGAAAAACTGTTTTTT | CSVEHLGDLGEKLFF
- | TRBJ2-3 | TRBV6-5 | - | TGTGCCAGCAGAAGGGGGAATACAGATACGCAGTATTTT | CASRRGNTDTQYF
- | TRBJ2-3 | TRBV19 | - | TGTGCCACTGGGACAGGCGGCGGGAGAGATACGCAGTATTTT | CATGTGGGRDTQYF
TRBD1 | TRBJ1-2 | TRBV5-1 | - | TGCGCCAGCAGCTTGGCCGGGACAGGGTCTGGCTACACCTTC | CASSLAGTGSGYTF
- | TRBJ2-2 | TRBV6-2/TRBV6-3 | once | TGTGCCAGCAGTTATTTGACTCGGATAGGACTTAATGCCGGGGAGCTGTTTTTT | CASSYLTRIGLNAGELFF
TRBD2 | TRBJ2-1 | TRBV3-1/TRBV3-2 | - | TGTGCCAGCAGCCAAGTACTCCTACCGGGACTAGGCTACAATGAGCAGTTCTTC | CASSQVLLPGLGYNEQFF
TRBD1 | TRBJ2-1 | TRBV7-7 | - | TGTGCTAGCAGCTTAGACAGGGCAAGCAATGAGCAGTTCTTC | CASSLDRASNEQFF
TRBD1 | TRBJ1-3 | TRBV5-6 | once | TGTGCCAGCAGCTTGGCCGGGACAGGGTTTCTTGGAAACACCATATATTTT | CASSLAGTGFLGNTIYF
TRBD2 | TRBJ2-1 | TRBV18 | - | TGTGCCAGCTCACCACTACCACTAGCGGGCCACAATGAGCAGTTCTTC | CASSPLPLAGHNEQFF
TRBD1 | TRBJ2-6 | TRBV19 | - | TGTGCCAGTAGCACCCAGGGGGCGACTGGGGCCAACGTCCTGACTTTC | CASSTQGATGANVLTF
- | TRBJ1-6 | TRBV7-2 | - | TGTGCCAGCACCGTTAACAGGGATTCACCCCTCCACTTT | CASTVNRDSPLHF
TRBD2 | TRBJ2-1 | TRBV11-1 | - | TGTGCCAGCAGGTATACGGGGGGTTACTCCTACAATGAGCAGTTCTTC | CASRYTGGYSYNEQFF
TRBD1 | TRBJ1-2 | TRBV7-9 | - | TGTGCCAGCAGCCGGGACAGGGATAACTATGGCTACACCTTC | CASSRDRDNYGYTF
TRBD2 | TRBJ2-3 | TRBV4-3 | once | TGCGCCAGCAGTCGTCGGACTAGCGGGGGATCAGATACGCAGTATTTT | CASSRRTSGGSDTQYF
TRBD2 | TRBJ2-7 | TRBV5-4 | - | TGTGCCAGCAGCCTAGCGGGGCTTGACTACGAGCAGTACTTC | CASSLAGLDYEQYF
TRBD1 | TRBJ2-7 | TRBV25-1 | - | TGTGCCAGCAGTGACAGGGGGCCCTACGAGCAGTACTTC | CASSDRGPYEQYF
- | TRBJ1-1 | TRBV5-1 | - | TGCGCCAGCAGCTTTTCAGGGAACACTGAAGCTTTCTTT | CASSFSGNTEAFF
TRBD2 | TRBJ2-5 | TRBV28 | - | TGTGCCAGCAGTTTAGCGGGACTAGCCCAAGAGACCCAGTACTTC | CASSLAGLAQETQYF
- | TRBJ1-6 | TRBV19 | - | TGTGCCAGTAGTGCCGAGGACAGTTATAATTCACCCCTCCACTTT | CASSAEDSYNSPLHF
- | TRBJ2-1 | TRBV7-7 | - | TGTGCTAGCAGCTTAGGTGCGGGCGGCTACAATGAGCAGTTCTTC | CASSLGAGGYNEQFF
TRBD1 | TRBJ1-2 | TRBV7-9 | - | TGTGCCAGCACCGTTGGGACAGCTAGCTATGGCTACACCTTC | CASTVGTASYGYTF
TRBD2 | TRBJ2-5 | TRBV28 | - | TGTGCCAGCAGCCACGGGGCTAGCGGGGGGCCGGGGGGAGAGACCCAGTACTTC | CASSHGASGGPGGETQYF
- | TRBJ1-5 | TRBV28 | few | TGTGCCAGCAGTTTGCGTCGGACAGCCCATCAGCCCCAGCATTTT | CASSLRRTAHQPQHF
TRBD1 | TRBJ2-1 | TRBV15 | - | TGTGCCACCAGCAGCGCCTTGGGACAGTCCTACAATGAGCAGTTCTTC | CATSSALGQSYNEQFF
- | TRBJ1-2 | TRBV28 | - | TGTGCCAGCACCGAAACAGGGTACGGCTACACCTTC | CASTETGYGYTF
TRBD2 | TRBJ2-1 | TRBV7-8 | - | TGTGCCAGCAGCTTAGCGTATGCGGGAGGGCTTCATGAGCAGTTCTTC | CASSLAYAGGLHEQFF
- | TRBJ2-1 | TRBV30 | - | TGTGCCGCCATAATGTCAACTTCCTACAATGAGCAGTTCTTC | CAAIMSTSYNEQFF
- | TRBJ2-2 | TRBV6-2/TRBV6-3 | many | TGTGCCAGCAGTTACTCTAGCACCGGGGAGCTGTTTTTT | CASSYSSTGELFF
TRBD1 | TRBJ2-7 | TRBV7-2 | - | TGTGCCAGCAGCTTTGGGGGGACAGGGTCTGAGGAGCAGTACTTC | CASSFGGTGSEEQYF
- | TRBJ1-6 | TRBV4-1 | once | TGCGCCAGCAGCCAGACCCGGGGGGGGGATGGCTCACCCCTCCACTTT | CASSQTRGGDGSPLHF
- | TRBJ1-6 | TRBV6-5 | - | TGTGCCAGCAGTTACAGACAGTCCCAGACACCCCTCCACTTT | CASSYRQSQTPLHF
- | TRBJ1-2 | TRBV28 | - | TGTGCCAGCAGCACCTTTGGGGCTGGCTACACCTTC | CASSTFGAGYTF
TRBD2 | TRBJ2-3 | TRBV7-2 | - | TGTGCCAGCAGCTTAGCTAGCGGGAGTGGAGATACGCAGTATTTT | CASSLASGSGDTQYF
- | TRBJ2-2 | TRBV7-2 | - | TGTGCCAGCAGCGAGCAGGGCCTGGGGACCGGGGAGCTGTTTTTT | CASSEQGLGTGELFF
TRBD1 | TRBJ1-4 | TRBV10-3 | - | TGTGCCATCAGTCCGGAGACAGGGGGGTTGGCTAATGAAAAACTGTTTTTT | CAISPETGGLANEKLFF